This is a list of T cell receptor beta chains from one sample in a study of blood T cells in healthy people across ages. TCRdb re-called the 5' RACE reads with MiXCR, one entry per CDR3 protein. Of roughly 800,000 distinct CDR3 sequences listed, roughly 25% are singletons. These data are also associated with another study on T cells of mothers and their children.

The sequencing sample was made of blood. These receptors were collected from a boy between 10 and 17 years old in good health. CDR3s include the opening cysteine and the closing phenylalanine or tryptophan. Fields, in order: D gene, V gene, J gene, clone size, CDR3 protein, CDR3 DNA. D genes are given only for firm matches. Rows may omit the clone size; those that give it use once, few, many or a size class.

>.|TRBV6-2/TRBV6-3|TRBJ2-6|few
CASSSRIKRSGANVLTF
TGTGCCAGCAGTTCAAGGATAAAGCGTTCTGGGGCCAACGTCCTGACTTTC
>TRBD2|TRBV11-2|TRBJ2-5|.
CASSHLAGGQETQYF
TGTGCCAGCAGCCACTTAGCGGGGGGCCAAGAGACCCAGTACTTC
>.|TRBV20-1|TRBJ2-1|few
CSAGPMGQFF
TGCAGTGCTGGCCCTATGGGGCAGTTCTTC
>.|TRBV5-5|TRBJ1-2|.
CASSLQKNYGYTF
TGTGCCAGCAGCTTGCAGAAGAACTATGGCTACACCTTC
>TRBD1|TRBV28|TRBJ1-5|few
CASSFVEGASYSNQPQHF
TGTGCCAGCAGTTTTGTGGAGGGGGCGAGTTATAGCAATCAGCCCCAGCATTTT
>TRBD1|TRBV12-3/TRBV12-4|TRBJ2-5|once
CASSLTRDRWGAYQETQYF
TGTGCCAGCAGTTTAACCCGGGACAGATGGGGAGCTTACCAAGAGACCCAGTACTTC
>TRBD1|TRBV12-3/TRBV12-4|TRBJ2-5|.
CASMTGGTRETQYF
TGTGCCAGCATGACAGGGGGAACTCGCGAGACCCAGTACTTC
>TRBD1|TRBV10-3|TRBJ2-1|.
CAISESQGAPYNEQFF
TGTGCCATCAGTGAGTCGCAGGGGGCCCCCTACAATGAGCAGTTCTTC
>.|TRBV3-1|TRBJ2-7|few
CASSQVVYEQYF
TGTGCCAGCAGCCAGGTTGTCTACGAGCAGTACTTC
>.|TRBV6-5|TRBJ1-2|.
CASSYTGRGHLSNYGYTF
TGTGCCAGCAGTTACACGGGGCGAGGCCACTTAAGTAACTATGGCTACACCTTC
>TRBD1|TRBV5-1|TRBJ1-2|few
CASSREGQRNYGYTF
TGCGCCAGCAGTAGGGAGGGACAGCGAAACTATGGCTACACCTTC
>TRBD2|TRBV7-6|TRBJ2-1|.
CASSPARARSVAGAYNEQFF
TGTGCCAGCAGTCCCGCACGGGCGCGCTCGGTAGCGGGGGCCTACAATGAGCAGTTCTTC
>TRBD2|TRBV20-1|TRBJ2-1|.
CSARDAQRGGRVDEQFF
TGCAGTGCTAGAGATGCCCAGCGGGGGGGCCGTGTGGATGAGCAGTTCTTC
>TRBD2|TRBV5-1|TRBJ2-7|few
CASSLPRAQRGDSYEQYF
TGCGCCAGCAGCCTGCCGCGGGCGCAGCGGGGGGACTCCTACGAGCAGTACTTC
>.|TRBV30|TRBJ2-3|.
CAWERVDTQYF
TGTGCCTGGGAGAGGGTGGATACGCAGTATTTT
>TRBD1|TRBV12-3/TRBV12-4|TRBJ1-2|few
CASRPTGPIGYTF
TGTGCCAGCAGGCCGACAGGGCCTATTGGCTACACCTTC
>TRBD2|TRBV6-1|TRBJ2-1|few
CASRRGLAGVFSRYNEQFF
TGTGCCAGCAGACGAGGACTAGCGGGAGTATTTTCCAGGTACAATGAGCAGTTCTTC
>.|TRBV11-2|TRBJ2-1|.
CASSPSINEQFF
TGTGCCAGCAGCCCCTCGATCAATGAGCAGTTCTTC
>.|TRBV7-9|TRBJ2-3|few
CASSLWASTDTQYF
TGTGCCAGCAGCTTATGGGCTAGCACAGATACGCAGTATTTT
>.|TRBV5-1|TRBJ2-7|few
CASRRSTLYEQYF
TGCGCCAGCAGACGGAGCACGCTCTACGAGCAGTACTTC
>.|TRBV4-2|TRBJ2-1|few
CASSQVCCEGFYQFF
TGTGCCAGCAGCCAAGTCTGTTGTGAAGGATTTTATCAGTTCTTC
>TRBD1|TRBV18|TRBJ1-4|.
CASSPREWRGGNEKLFF
TGTGCCAGCTCACCACGAGAATGGAGAGGGGGCAATGAAAAACTGTTTTTT
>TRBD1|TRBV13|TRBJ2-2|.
CASSSRDRGGLAGELFF
TGTGCCAGCAGCTCCCGGGACAGGGGAGGTCTCGCCGGGGAGCTGTTTTTT